This TCR beta chain was recorded in a study of blood T cell repertoires in COVID-19. The assay was immunoSEQ multiplex PCR, and TCRdb's table has in-frame clones only and misses some. The sample lists about 190,000 clones; about 85% were seen once. Trimming left V 4 bases short and J 7 bases short, with 15 bases between. The CDR3 is 14 residues long. The germline gives CDR1 ENHRY, CDR2 SYGVKD. The V call is TRBV10-3, the J call TRBJ2-3; D might be TRBD2 (5 bases). This TCR was recovered from a human donor in a cohort sampled during active COVID-19. Sequencing was performed on peripheral blood. The CDR3 DNA sequence: TGTGCCATCAGTGGGACTCAGACTGCCAATACGCAGTATTTT. Translation: CAISGTQTANTQYF.